Listed here are 7 T cell receptor beta chains from one sample, sequenced in a study of T-cell memory formation after mild COVID-19. TCRdb recomputed calls from the 5' RACE reads with MiXCR, one row per CDR3 protein. The sample lists approximately 290,000 distinct CDR3 sequences, 15% to 20% seen once, with 22% in the top ten. The sequenced material came from PBMCs or a T cell subset sorted from them (not recorded which). The receptors were sampled from a young man who had mild COVID-19 (a few samples of this study predate the infection). Cell type and time point are not known.

This clonotype has just a few counts. This sequence joins TRBV28 and TRBJ2-3, with 8 bases matching TRBD2. Germline CDR1 and CDR2: MDHEN and SYDVKM. The junction had 6 bases not matched to a gene; V was cut back by 5 bases and J by 2 bases. The CDR3 is made up of 15 amino acids. The CDR3 DNA is TGTGCCAGCAGTGTGAGCGGGGGACTCACAGATACGCAGTATTTT. This translates into CASSVSGGLTDTQYF.

The chain uses TRBV20-1 and TRBJ2-3; D may correspond to TRBD1 or TRBD2 (5 bases each). This CDR3 is built from 14 residues. V lost 6 bases, J lost 9 bases, and 22 bases lay in between. CDR1 DFQATT and CDR2 SNEGSKA come from the germline V gene (reference sequence). CDR3 sequence (DNA): TGCAGTGCCAACGGAGTCCATACCCGGGACACGCAGTATTTT. Translating gives CSANGVHTRDTQYF.

This clonotype showed up many times. The gene calls are TRBV18 and TRBJ2-1; D might be TRBD1 or TRBD2, each matching 5 bases. Germline assignment: CDR1 KGHSH and CDR2 LQKENI. Trimming removed 3 bases from V and 2 bases from J, with 20 bases in between. This CDR3 is 18 amino acids long. CDR3 DNA: TGTGCCAGCTCACCCCCCGGGGCCGCATCTAGACCCTACAATGAGCAGTTCTTC. Protein: CASSPPGAASRPYNEQFF.

V and J are TRBV7-9 and TRBJ1-6, with D unresolved. Trimming shortened V by 6 bases and J by 6 bases, and 12 bases separated the two germline ends. This CDR3 is 14 amino acids long. Germline lookup yields CDR1 SEHNR and CDR2 FQNEAQ (reference sequence). The CDR3 here is CASRQLDLNSPLHF. The CDR3 DNA follows: TGTGCCAGCAGGCAACTAGATCTTAATTCACCCCTCCACTTT.

This clonotype turned up a few times. The chain uses TRBV5-8 and TRBJ2-1; D not certain. V was pared by 5 bases and J by 10 bases, with 16 bases between. The germline CDR1 and CDR2 sequences are SGHTS and YDEGEE. The CDR3 is 13 amino acids. Here the CDR3 reads CASRQPPVAEQFF. CDR3 coding DNA: TGTGCCAGCAGGCAACCACCAGTAGCCGAGCAGTTCTTC. Full variable domain (missing parts from reference TRBV5-8 and TRBJ2-1): EAGVTQSPTHLIKTRGQQATLRCSPISGHTSVYWYQQALGLGLQFLLWYDEGEERNRGNFPPRFSGRQFPNYSSELNVNALELEDSALYLCASRQPPVAEQFFGPGTRLTVL.

A few counts support this clonotype. This rearrangement joins TRBV4-3 to TRBJ1-2; no clear D. V was cut by 3 bases and J by 0 bases, with 11 bases left in between. CDR3 size: 15 residues. CDR1 and CDR2 (germline): LGHNA, YSLEER. CDR3 nucleotide sequence: TGCGCCAGCAGCCAGGCTAAGAATCCTAACTATGGCTACACCTTC. Amino acids: CASSQAKNPNYGYTF.

This clonotype was counted between two and nine times. The rearrangement uses TRBV20-1 and TRBJ2-1; 7 bases agree with TRBD1. The V gene end was trimmed by 4 bases and the J gene end by 1 base; junction bases not matched to a gene: 10. Germline CDR1 and CDR2: DFQATT and SNEGSKA (reference sequence). The CDR3 is 16 residues long. In nucleotides, the CDR3 is TGCAGTGCTATTATGCGACAGGGTAGATCCTACAATGAGCAGTTCTTC. Protein product: CSAIMRQGRSYNEQFF.